This entry lists 5 T cell receptor beta chains sequenced from one sample in a study of chemoradiotherapy in HPV16-positive cancers. Clones were read by immunoSEQ multiplex PCR, and TCRdb kept only the in-frame ones, dropping some. The sample records some 7,400 clones, 65% to 90% being singletons. Material: tumor tissue, obtained from a patient who underwent chemoradiotherapy. The source is a human donor with HPV-associated anogenital cancer.

This clone turned up a few times. The chain has TRBV6-1 and TRBJ1-3; D unresolved. There are 14 residues in the CDR3. Germline V gene sequence: CDR1 MNHNS, CDR2 SASEGT. The V and J ends lost 2 bases and 0 bases respectively, with 5 bases between them. DNA of the CDR3: TGTGCCAGCAGTGAAAGGAGCTCTGGAAACACCATATATTTT. Protein product: CASSERSSGNTIYF.

V gene TRBV6-1 combines with J gene TRBJ1-2; weak D call: TRBD1 (5 bases). The CDR3 sequence is 14 residues long. The V end was cut by 2 bases, the J end by 4 bases, with 11 bases between. Germline loops: CDR1 MNHNS, CDR2 SASEGT. In DNA, the CDR3 is TGTGCCAGCAGTGAATTATGGGGCGGCTATGGCTACACCTTC. Its protein product is CASSELWGGYGYTF.

CDR3 in DNA: TGTGCCAGCAGCCCTTCCGGGGGGGCAACAGATACGCAGTATTTT. As protein: CASSPSGGATDTQYF. The rearrangement links TRBV9 to TRBJ2-3, with 8 bases aligning to TRBD2. Germline V CDR1 and CDR2: SGDLS, YYNGEE. CDR3 length equals 15 residues. After removal of 4 bases from V and 3 bases from J, the junction contained 7 bases not matched to a gene.

This clone is categorized as medium-sized (0.01 to 0.1%). The genes are TRBV7-9 and TRBJ2-5, with D possibly TRBD2 on 6 matching bases. CDR1 is SEHNR, CDR2 FQNEAQ, per germline (reference sequence). Trimming took off 7 bases at V and 0 bases at J, with 9 bases between the two ends. The CDR3 has 13 residues. The CDR3 sequence is CASTWGDQETQYF. CDR3 DNA sequence: TGTGCCAGCACCTGGGGGGACCAAGAGACCCAGTACTTC.

This clone showed up just once. The rearrangement uses TRBV7-9 and TRBJ2-3; D might be TRBD1 (5 bases). This CDR3 spans 13 amino acids. Trimming cost V 5 bases and J 3 bases, with 9 bases left between them. CDR1 and CDR2 from the germline V gene are SEHNR and FQNEAQ (reference sequence). This CDR3 is CASSPSGTDTQYF. The CDR3 DNA sequence: TGTGCCAGCAGCCCTTCAGGGACAGATACGCAGTATTTT.